Reported below is one T cell receptor beta chain. Its recognized antigen is unknown. No base qualities exist here, and no much larger clone lies one base off it. Receptor amplification or capture employed 5' RACE. TCRdb names NextSeq 500 as the instrument used. To allow correction of PCR and sequencing errors, the TCR library protocol tagged every TCR cDNA molecule with a unique molecular identifier. In the paper's pipeline: TCR identification, UMI-based error correction and CDR3 extraction were performed with Decombinator tools. Expanded TCRs were defined as those above a frequency of 2 per 1,000, corresponding to the top 1% of the tumor frequency distribution. Renyi diversity was calculated using the R vegan package after each repertoire was subsampled 100 times to 5,000 TCRs. CDR3 similarity networks were constructed using string-kernel similarity of amino acid triplets, with links drawn between CDR3s whose pairwise similarity was above 0.82. The public reads were quality trimmed at Q25 with fastp and then assembled into clones with MiXCR by TCRdb, keeping productive beta chains. Entries are consolidated by CDR3 protein sequence, retaining the most common genes and DNA. TCRdb's processing, not the study's, gives the V and J calls here. Counted in this sample were tens of thousands of distinct CDR3 sequences; approximately 12% of them appeared once. The biggest ten clones account for over 40% of the sample.

This record comes from a study of spatial heterogeneity in lung cancer (dated by TCRdb to about 2019). Background on the whole study: More beta-chain than alpha-chain transcripts were consistently detected, likely reflecting higher beta-chain transcript abundance. In the raw uncorrected reads, each unique combination of TCR and UMI appeared more than ten times on average. TCR alpha and beta repertoires were quantitatively compared across multiple tumor regions, matched nontumor lung and blood in non-small cell lung cancer. TCR repertoire features were related to nonsynonymous mutation counts determined by whole-exome sequencing of tumor tissue. Both alpha and beta chains were TCR-sequenced in samples taken at surgery, namely 220 tumor regions, 62 to 70 matched nontumor lung samples and around 53 PBMC samples. Study-wide conclusions, independent of this receptor: Ubiquitous expanded tumor TCRs were found in blood more often at tumor resection than at routine follow-up. Confirming at a functional level the hypothesis that regional TCRs recognize regional mutations was considered to require additional single-cell paired TCR alpha and beta sequencing.

Sample time point, as interpreted from the label and publication: sample taken at primary tumor resection. Donors were 70 or so patients with early-stage, untreated non-small cell lung cancer from the lung TRACERx cohort. For TCR sequencing, whole RNA was extracted from tumor and nontumor lung tissue, or from cryopreserved PBMC samples, and no cell sorting was done. Only patients with enough RNA available from two or more tumor regions were chosen for TCR sequencing. The source is a male donor with early-stage non-small cell lung cancer. The sequenced sample was PBMCs, obtained at surgery.

The nucleotide sequence is TGCGCCAGCAGCTTTAGCGGGAGTCGCACCGGGGAGCTGTTTTTT. Its coded protein is CASSFSGSRTGELFF. The V and J genes are TRBV5-1 and TRBJ2-2, with 9 bases aligning to TRBD2. The germline V gene sets CDR1 to SGHRS and CDR2 to YFSETQ. V lost 2 bases and J lost 4 bases, and the count of bases not matched to a germline gene is 3. The CDR3 sequence holds 15 residues, the cysteine and phenylalanine included. Kept here is only the CDR3 DNA, which spans 45 bases and is read in frame from base 1. When the CDR3 is completed using the reference TRBV5-1 and TRBJ2-2 genes on either side, the full variable domain is KAGVTQTPRYLIKTRGQQVTLSCSPISGHRSVSWYQQTPGQGLQFLFEYFSETQRNKGNFPGRFSGRQFSNSRSEMNVSTLELGDSALYLCASSFSGSRTGELFFGEGSRLTVL.